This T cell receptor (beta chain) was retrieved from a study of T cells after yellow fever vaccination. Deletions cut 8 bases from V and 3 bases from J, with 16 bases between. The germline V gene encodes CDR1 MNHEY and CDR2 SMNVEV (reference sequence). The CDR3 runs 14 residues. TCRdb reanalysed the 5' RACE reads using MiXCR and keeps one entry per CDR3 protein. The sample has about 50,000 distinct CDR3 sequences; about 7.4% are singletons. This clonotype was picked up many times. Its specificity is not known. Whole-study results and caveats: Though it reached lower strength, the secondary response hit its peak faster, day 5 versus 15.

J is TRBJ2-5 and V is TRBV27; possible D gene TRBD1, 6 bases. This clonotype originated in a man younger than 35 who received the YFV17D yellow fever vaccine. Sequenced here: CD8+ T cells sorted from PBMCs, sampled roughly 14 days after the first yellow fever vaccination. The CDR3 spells CASGADSPEETQYF. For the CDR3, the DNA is TGTGCCAGCGGGGCGGACAGCCCTGAAGAGACCCAGTACTTC.